This entry lists 30 T cell receptor beta chains sequenced from one sample in a study of spatial heterogeneity in lung cancer. Study-level points and caveats: How many expanded intratumoral alpha and beta TCRs were present tracked the tumor mutation count, which was a count of nonsynonymous mutations.

As for time point: sample taken at primary tumor resection. TCRdb fed the 5' RACE reads into MiXCR, producing one record per CDR3 protein. The table shows some 3,100 distinct CDR3 sequences, with 5.9% occurring only once. These receptors have no identified antigens. The starting material was lung tumor tissue, obtained at surgery. These receptor sequences come from a male donor with early-stage non-small cell lung cancer.

This clonotype counts as medium-sized. This rearrangement joins TRBV4-2 to TRBJ1-1, with D unclear. The CDR3 is made up of 14 amino acids. The germline V and J ends were trimmed by 1 base and 2 bases, with 8 bases remaining between them. Per the germline V gene, CDR1 is LGHNA and CDR2 is YNFKEQ. In DNA, the CDR3 is TGTGCCAGCAGCCAAGCAATGGGCAACACTGAAGCTTTCTTT. It translates to CASSQAMGNTEAFF.

This clonotype was observed a handful of times. The rearrangement links TRBV4-2 to TRBJ1-4; perhaps TRBD1 as D (6 bases). Germline loops: CDR1 LGHNA, CDR2 YNFKEQ. V was cut by 0 bases and J by 3 bases, with 11 bases left in between. The length of the CDR3 is 16 residues. The CDR3 sequence: CASSQEGGSSNEKLFF. The CDR3 DNA sequence: TGTGCCAGCAGCCAAGAAGGGGGGTCATCTAATGAAAAACTGTTTTTT.

This clonotype is deemed medium-sized (0.01 to 0.1%). The chain has TRBV20-1 and TRBJ1-5; D remains unclear. Germline CDR1 and CDR2: DFQATT and SNEGSKA (reference sequence). V lost 3 bases to trimming and J lost 0 bases, with 6 bases between them. The CDR3 runs 13 residues. For the CDR3, the DNA is TGCAGTGCTAGGGATCCTAGCAATCAGCCCCAGCATTTT. Its translation: CSARDPSNQPQHF.

This clonotype is medium-sized within its sample. The V gene is TRBV2, the J gene TRBJ2-3, with 12 positions matching TRBD2. This CDR3 region has 15 residues. V shed 4 bases, J shed 7 bases, and the junction held 6 bases outside the gene matches. The germline CDR1 and CDR2 sequences are SNHLY and FYNNEI. The CDR3 spells CASSATSGRRNTQYF. The CDR3 DNA reads as TGTGCCAGCAGTGCCACTAGCGGGAGGAGGAATACGCAGTATTTT.

This clonotype is classed as medium-sized (0.01 to 0.1%). The gene calls are TRBV12-3 or TRBV12-4 and TRBJ1-2; the D is unclear. The CDR3 has 12 residues. Trimming cost V 6 bases and J 3 bases, with 8 bases left between them. CDR3 sequence: CASSRLHYGYTF. The CDR3 region has the DNA TGTGCCAGCAGCCGGCTTCACTATGGCTACACCTTC.

Judged by abundance, this clonotype is large. J is TRBJ1-2 and V is TRBV20-1, with D uncertain. Germline V CDR1 and CDR2: DFQATT, SNEGSKA (reference sequence). V was pared by 5 bases and J by 7 bases, with 8 bases between. The CDR3 sequence is 10 residues long. CDR3 loop: CSAPGRGYTF. The CDR3, as DNA: TGCAGTGCTCCCGGGCGTGGCTACACCTTC.

This clonotype was seen ten or more times. The V call is TRBV18, the J call TRBJ2-2; D gene unclear. The CDR3 spans 13 residues. Trimming pared 3 bases from V and 5 bases from J, leaving 7 bases between. The germline V gene encodes CDR1 KGHSH and CDR2 LQKENI. This chain's CDR3 is CASSPARTGELFF. The CDR3 DNA reads as TGTGCCAGCTCACCGGCACGAACCGGGGAGCTGTTTTTT. Complete variable domain (other parts from reference TRBV18 and TRBJ2-2): NAGVMQNPRHLVRRRGQEARLRCSPMKGHSHVYWYRQLPEEGLKFMVYLQKENIIDESGMPKERFSAEFPKEGPSILRIQQVVRGDSAAYFCASSPARTGELFFGEGSRLTVL.

About this clonotype itself: The CDR3 ends on some other residue instead of the conserved phenylalanine or tryptophan, so this is likely a read error. The chain employs TRBV7-2 and TRBJ2-1; D unresolved. The CDR3 is 16 residues long. V lost 7 bases to trimming and J lost 10 bases, with 26 bases between them. The V gene's germline CDR1 is SGHTA and CDR2 FQGNSA. The CDR3 region is CASIPWAVGPSNEQFI. Here the CDR3 DNA reads TGTGCCAGCATCCCTTGGGCGGTAGGGCCGTCCAACGAGCAGTTCATC.

This clonotype was observed at least ten times. The chain is built from TRBV5-1 and TRBJ1-2; D not certain. This CDR3 region has 13 residues. Trimming took 1 base from V and 6 from J, leaving 10 bases between them. CDR1 SGHRS and CDR2 YFSETQ come from the germline V gene. The DNA of the CDR3 is TGCGCCAGCAGCTTGAACGAGGGCGATGGCTACACCTTC. Protein product: CASSLNEGDGYTF.

This clonotype was counted a few times. This chain links TRBV6-2 or TRBV6-3 with TRBJ1-1; D not resolved. V gave up 5 bases and J gave up 7 bases, with 8 bases separating them. This CDR3 has 11 residues. Germline V gene lookup returns CDR1 MNHEY and CDR2 SVGEGT. The CDR3 spells CASSRRGEAFF. CDR3 sequence (DNA): TGTGCCAGCAGTCGGAGAGGTGAAGCTTTCTTT.

By frequency in the sample, this clonotype is medium-sized (0.01 to 0.1%). The V and J genes are TRBV20-1 and TRBJ2-1, with 9 bases that match TRBD2. CDR1 is DFQATT and CDR2 is SNEGSKA in the germline V gene (reference sequence). J lost 1 base, V lost 5 bases, and 6 bases had no gene match. The CDR3 runs to 15 residues. The CDR3 DNA sequence: TGCAGTGCTCCCAGCAGCGGGAGGTCCTACAATGAGCAGTTCTTC. It specifies CSAPSSGRSYNEQFF.

The rearrangement uses TRBV6-1 and TRBJ2-1, with TRBD1 matching 9 bases. Per the germline V gene, CDR1 is MNHNS and CDR2 is SASEGT. V shed 6 bases, J shed 6 bases, and the junction held 9 bases outside the gene matches. CDR3 length: 15 residues. Here the CDR3 reads CASRRDRERFNEQFF. DNA of the CDR3: TGTGCCAGCAGACGGGACAGGGAACGTTTCAATGAGCAGTTCTTC.

In this sample, this clonotype is medium-sized (0.01 to 0.1%). The rearrangement joins TRBV20-1 to TRBJ2-7; 10 bases are a match to TRBD2. Losses at the gene ends were 5 bases for V and 3 bases for J; bases not matched to a gene: 7. CDR1 and CDR2 (germline): DFQATT, SNEGSKA (reference sequence). The CDR3 loop spans 14 amino acids. The CDR3 loop is CSASSGGPFYEQYF. The CDR3 DNA reads as TGCAGTGCTTCTAGCGGGGGACCCTTCTACGAGCAGTACTTC.

This clonotype was seen at least ten times. The J gene is TRBJ2-1, the V gene TRBV20-1, with D tentatively TRBD1 (5 bases). There are 16 residues in the CDR3. CDR1 and CDR2 from the germline V gene are DFQATT and SNEGSKA (reference sequence). V was clipped by 4 bases and J by 8 bases, with 24 bases between them. The CDR3 bases are TGCAGTGCTACCGCCTTTCAAGCAGGGTCCTCCGATGAGCAGTTCTTC. Protein: CSATAFQAGSSDEQFF.

This clonotype was seen many times. The chain employs TRBV20-1 and TRBJ2-7; 7 bases map to TRBD1. Germline CDR1 and CDR2: DFQATT and SNEGSKA (reference sequence). This CDR3 has 12 amino acids. V shed 4 bases and J 3 bases; nucleotides not matched to a gene: 3. The CDR3 nucleotides are TGCAGTGCTACGCGACAGGGCTACGAGCAGTACTTC. It translates to CSATRQGYEQYF.

This clonotype qualifies as medium-sized (0.01 to 0.1%). The gene calls are TRBV5-5 and TRBJ1-1; 10 nucleotides line up with TRBD1. In germline, CDR1 is SGHKS, CDR2 YYEKEE (reference sequence). The V segment lost 3 bases and the J segment 11 bases; nucleotides outside the gene matches: 7. The CDR3 contains 13 residues. This CDR3 reads CASSSYGQGGAFF. The CDR3 DNA follows: TGTGCCAGCAGCTCCTATGGACAGGGGGGCGCTTTCTTT.

This clonotype was detected only a few times. V usage is TRBV15 and J usage is TRBJ1-2; no clear D gene. CDR1 LNHNV and CDR2 YYDKDF come from the germline V gene (reference sequence). Trimming removed 3 bases from V and 4 bases from J, with 12 bases in between. This CDR3 has 14 amino acids. The CDR3 nucleotides are TGTGCCACCAGCAGGGCCACGGCACCCTATGGCTACACCTTC. Translated, it gives CATSRATAPYGYTF.

This rearrangement joins TRBV9 to TRBJ1-1; D is uncertain. The CDR3 has 13 amino acids. Germline V gene data show CDR1 as SGDLS and CDR2 as YYNGEE. Trimming took 1 base from V and 3 from J, leaving 7 bases between them. CDR3 nucleotides: TGTGCCAGCAGCGTAATGATGGACACTGAAGCTTTCTTT. Translating gives CASSVMMDTEAFF.

This clonotype was seen ten or more times. The rearrangement uses TRBV20-1 and TRBJ1-2; no definite D call. Germline V gene lookup returns CDR1 DFQATT and CDR2 SNEGSKA (reference sequence). The V end lost 8 bases, the J end lost 2 bases, and 9 bases lay between the germline ends. The length of the CDR3 is 11 residues. The chain's CDR3 is CSLLQNYGYTF. In DNA, the CDR3 is TGCAGTCTATTGCAGAACTATGGCTACACCTTC.

By its share, this clonotype is medium-sized. V usage is TRBV3-1 and J usage is TRBJ2-4, with unresolved D. In germline, CDR1 is LGHDT, CDR2 YNNKEL (reference sequence). The V end lost 1 base, the J end lost 0 bases, and 13 bases lay between the germline ends. CDR3 length equals 17 residues. This CDR3 reads CASSQASLRLAKNIQYF. DNA for the CDR3: TGTGCCAGCAGCCAAGCCAGCCTCAGGCTAGCCAAAAACATTCAGTACTTC.

In its sample, this clonotype was seen a few times. The genes are TRBV4-2 and TRBJ1-1; the D is unclear. The germline V gene has CDR1 LGHNA and CDR2 YNFKEQ. There are 15 residues in the CDR3. The ends were cut back, 2 bases at V and 1 base at J, with 11 bases in the middle. CDR3 residues: CASSQSQSRNTEAFF. The CDR3 DNA follows: TGTGCCAGCAGCCAATCGCAGAGCCGGAACACTGAAGCTTTCTTT.

This clonotype was detected many times. The V call is TRBV20-1, the J call TRBJ2-7; no clear D. V lost 6 bases to trimming and J lost 0 bases, with 9 bases between them. Germline V lookup: CDR1 DFQATT, CDR2 SNEGSKA (reference sequence). This CDR3 has 12 amino acids. This CDR3 is CSADKDSYEQYF. The CDR3 coding sequence is TGCAGTGCCGACAAGGACTCCTACGAGCAGTACTTC.

This clonotype was seen a handful of times. The chain recombines TRBV27 with TRBJ2-2; tentative D call: TRBD2 (6 bases). Germline V gives CDR1 MNHEY, CDR2 SMNVEV (reference sequence). The CDR3 is 16 residues long. The V gene lost 1 base and the J gene lost 1 base, with 10 bases spanning the gap. The CDR3 protein is CASSLFGGVNTGELFF. DNA for the CDR3: TGTGCCAGCAGTTTATTCGGCGGGGTGAACACCGGGGAGCTGTTTTTT.

In its sample, this clonotype ranks as medium-sized. The chain links TRBV5-6 to TRBJ2-3; D is unresolved. The germline CDR1 and CDR2 sequences are SGHDT and YYEEEE. This CDR3 has 15 amino acids. V was shortened by 0 bases and J by 2 bases, with 10 bases between the two germline ends. CDR3 coding DNA: TGTGCCAGCAGCTTGGGCCGGCCGGACACAGATACGCAGTATTTT. This gives the protein CASSLGRPDTDTQYF. The complete variable domain, with remaining parts taken from reference TRBV5-6 and TRBJ2-3, reads DAGVTQSPTHLIKTRGQQVTLRCSPKSGHDTVSWYQQALGQGPQFIFQYYEEEERQRGNFPDRFSGHQFPNYSSELNVNALLLGDSALYLCASSLGRPDTDTQYFGPGTRLTVL.

At least ten counts were recorded for this clonotype. This chain links TRBV6-1 with TRBJ2-1; D is tentatively TRBD1 or TRBD2 (6 bases each). V shed 6 bases and J shed 4 bases, with 16 bases lying between them. Per the germline V gene, CDR1 is MNHNS and CDR2 is SASEGT. The CDR3 contains 15 residues. The CDR3 bases are TGTGCCAGCAGCTCGGAGGGGGGAATTTACAATGAGCAGTTCTTC. It encodes CASSSEGGIYNEQFF.

This clonotype is medium-sized (0.01 to 0.1%). V gene TRBV6-1 combines with J gene TRBJ2-1; tentative D call: TRBD2 (6 bases). V was pared by 6 bases and J by 8 bases, with 23 bases between. CDR1 is MNHNS, CDR2 SASEGT, per germline. This CDR3 is 16 amino acids long. The DNA for the CDR3 is TGTGCCAGCAGCATCATCGGGACCAGGAGGGTCGATGAGCAGTTCTTC. Amino acids: CASSIIGTRRVDEQFF.

This clonotype counts as medium-sized. The chain uses TRBV5-6 and TRBJ2-1, with 8 bases matching TRBD1. V lost 3 bases, J lost 12 bases, and 8 bases stayed unmatched. CDR3 length equals 13 residues. Germline loops: CDR1 SGHDT, CDR2 YYEEEE. The CDR3 here is CASSSDRAKGQFF. CDR3 sequence (DNA): TGTGCCAGCAGCTCGGACAGGGCGAAGGGGCAGTTCTTC.

The chain carries TRBV20-1 and TRBJ2-7; 10 bases agree with TRBD2. V shed 6 bases, J shed 7 bases, and the junction held 6 bases outside the gene matches. The germline V gene has CDR1 DFQATT and CDR2 SNEGSKA (reference sequence). The CDR3 is made up of 12 amino acids. The CDR3 DNA sequence: TGCAGTGCCACTAGCGGGACCAAGGAGCAGTACTTC. Translating it yields CSATSGTKEQYF.

For this clonotype: This may be a read error, as it is one base from a much larger clone. This chain links TRBV20-1 with TRBJ2-1; TRBD2 matches at 9 bases. Per the germline V gene, CDR1 is DFQATT and CDR2 is SNEGSKA (reference sequence). The V and J ends lost 6 bases and 0 bases, in that order; junction bases with no gene match: 12. This CDR3 is 17 amino acids long. CDR3 sequence (DNA): TGCAGTGCAATGGGACTAGCAGGAGGAGCCTCCTACAATGAGCAGTTCTTC. It codes for CSAMGLAGGASYNEQFF.

This clonotype is termed medium-sized. The V gene is TRBV6-1, the J gene TRBJ2-5; the D gene is possibly TRBD1 (5 bases). CDR1 and CDR2 (germline): MNHNS, SASEGT. The V end was cut by 7 bases, the J end by 1 base, with 13 bases between. This CDR3 has 14 amino acids. The CDR3 DNA reads TGTGCCAGCATCGAAAGGGGTCGCCAAGAGACCCAGTACTTC. Encoded protein: CASIERGRQETQYF.